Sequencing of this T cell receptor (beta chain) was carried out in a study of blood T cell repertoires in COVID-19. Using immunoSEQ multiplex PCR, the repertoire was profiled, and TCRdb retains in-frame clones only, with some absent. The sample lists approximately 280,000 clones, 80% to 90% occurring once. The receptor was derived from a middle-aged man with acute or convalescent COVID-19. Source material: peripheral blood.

CDR3 loop: CASSSQRGGGTGELFF. Here the CDR3 DNA reads TGCGCCAGCAGCTCCCAGAGAGGGGGCGGCACCGGGGAGCTGTTTTTT. The V call is TRBV4-1, the J call TRBJ2-2; 7 bases map to TRBD1. CDR3 length equals 16 residues. J gave up 4 bases and V 5 bases, and 10 bases lay outside the gene matches. Per germline, CDR1 MGHRA and CDR2 YSYEKL.